This T cell receptor (beta chain) derives from a study of cytomegalovirus exposure and HLA in healthy donors. Study-wide background: A data release that came early held roughly 85 million unique TCRs from HLA-typed donors.

CDR3 length: 15 residues. Germline V gives CDR1 SGHRS, CDR2 YFSETQ. The germline V and J ends were trimmed by 6 bases and 0 bases, with 15 bases remaining between them. General study findings and limits: Cytomegalovirus association was listed for 164 TCR beta chains. Among the most significant clusters, several appeared linked to common viral pathogens in a later analysis.

The PCR ran on 60 Vbeta and 13 Jbeta primers. TCRdb's copy holds only in-frame clones and misses some; the assay was immunoSEQ multiplex PCR. Altogether about 190,000 clones are present, about 80% being singletons, with the ten largest covering roughly 3.1%. In its sample, this clone was seen once. Its antigen is currently unknown. Sequenced input: PBMCs. This sequence originates from a man aged 40-55 years in good health and CMV-seropositive. This chain joins TRBV5-1 and TRBJ1-1; no clear D gene. The CDR3 nucleotides read TGCGCCAGCACCCAGTCGGGGAACATGAACACTGAAGCTTTCTTT. Amino acids: CASTQSGNMNTEAFF. Variable domain in full (rest from reference TRBV5-1 and TRBJ1-1): KAGVTQTPRYLIKTRGQQVTLSCSPISGHRSVSWYQQTPGQGLQFLFEYFSETQRNKGNFPGRFSGRQFSNSRSEMNVSTLELGDSALYLCASTQSGNMNTEAFFGQGTRLTVV.